The 21 T cell receptor beta chains reported below all come from one sample, sequenced in a study of tumor-infiltrating lymphocytes in primary liver carcinoma. The researchers produced TCR beta cDNA from around 0.5 ug total RNA with a constant-region primer. Generation of the TCR beta libraries relied on three nested multiplex PCR rounds using slightly modified ARM-PCR. The study ran its first two PCR rounds for roughly 9 cycles each, using TRBV1-TRBV30 forward primers and a C-beta reverse primer. Using its own MiXCR run on the multiplex PCR reads, TCRdb lists one record per CDR3 protein. The sample has under 110,000 distinct CDR3 sequences, around 71% seen once. The roughly 20-34 mg bulk tissue piece was not sorted before simultaneous RNA and DNA extraction. The sequencing sample was made of liver tumor tissue from sampling region 2. This sample's subset: tumor region T2, inferior pole. The receptors originated from a woman aged 60-70 years with primary liver carcinoma and hepatitis B virus infection.

Regarding this clonotype: Likely a read error: the CDR3 ends without its conserved phenylalanine or tryptophan. The chain joins TRBV11-2 to TRBJ2-3, with unresolved D. This CDR3 has 15 amino acids. Trimming took off 7 bases at V and 1 base at J, with 15 bases between the two ends. CDR1 SGHAT and CDR2 FQNNGV come from the germline V gene. CDR3 DNA: TGTGCCAGCAACTTCGGACCAGGACGCACAGATACGCAGTATTCT. Translated, it gives CASNFGPGRTDTQYS.

As for this clonotype: The junction does not match germline at one end; this may be a read error. The CDR3 DNA reads TGTGCCAGCAGCCTGGGACAGGGGGCGGCGGTTGAAGCTTCTTTT. Protein product: CASSLGQGAAVEASF. V gene TRBV11-3 combines with J gene TRBJ1-1, with TRBD1 identical over 12 bases. This CDR3 is 15 amino acids long. The germline gives CDR1 SGHNT, CDR2 YENEEA.

The table lists this clonotype with many counts. The chain couples TRBV5-1 to TRBJ1-4; D uncertain. Per the germline V gene, CDR1 is SGHRS and CDR2 is YFSETQ. Trimming removed 2 bases at V and 3 bases at J, with 8 bases between. CDR3 length equals 14 residues. The CDR3 spells CASSLEPANEKLFF. The CDR3 nucleotides read TGCGCCAGCAGCTTAGAGCCGGCTAATGAAAAACTGTTTTTT.

A remark on this clonotype: Its ends do not fully match the called genes, so a read error is possible. The chain links TRBV4-1 to TRBJ2-1, with 13 bases identical to TRBD2. This CDR3 has 18 amino acids. Germline V CDR1 and CDR2: MGHRA, YSYEKL. CDR3: CASSQERATSGGAREQFF. In DNA, the CDR3 is TGCGCCAGTAGCCAAGAGAGGGCTACTAGCGGGGGGGCCAGAGAGCAGTTCTTC.

Ten or more counts support this clonotype. The chain is built from TRBV6-2 or TRBV6-3 and TRBJ2-5; TRBD1 matches at 8 bases. The CDR3 is made up of 16 amino acids. Trimming at V came to 2 bases and at J to 1 base, leaving 6 bases not matched to a gene. Germline V CDR1 and CDR2: MNHEY, SVGEGT. The CDR3 is CASSYGPGQVQETQYF. The CDR3 DNA reads as TGTGCCAGCAGTTACGGACCGGGACAGGTCCAAGAGACCCAGTACTTC.

This chain joins TRBV29-1 and TRBJ2-7, with D perhaps matching TRBD2 (6 bases). The CDR3 is 14 residues long. Germline assignment: CDR1 SQVTM and CDR2 ANQGSEA. Trimming took off 4 bases at V and 9 bases at J, with 22 bases between the two ends. The CDR3, as DNA: TGCAGCGTTGTAGGCGGGACGGGAGTCGACGCGCAGTACTTC. It is translated as CSVVGGTGVDAQYF.

This rearrangement joins TRBV7-8 to TRBJ2-1; 11 bases line up with TRBD2. V lost 5 bases and J lost 13; bases outside the gene matches: 16. This CDR3 is built from 16 residues. Looked up from germline, CDR1 is SGHVS and CDR2 is FQNEAQ. CDR3 residues: CASSPISSGRSSEQFF. CDR3 DNA sequence: TGTGCCAGCAGCCCCATCTCTAGCGGGAGGAGCAGTGAACAGTTCTTC.

V usage is TRBV12-3 or TRBV12-4 and J usage is TRBJ2-1; a weak D match, TRBD1 (5 bases). The CDR3 is 17 residues long. Between the trimmed V and J ends, which lost 5 bases and 6 bases, there was a span of 23 bases. CDR3 nucleotides: TGTGCCAGCAGTGGGGTTGCCCCTGGACATGTCTCCAATGAGCAGTTCTTC. It codes for CASSGVAPGHVSNEQFF.

About this clonotype itself: The junction departs from germline at one end; a sequencing error may be responsible. This chain links TRBV7-9 with TRBJ1-2; TRBD1 matches 7 bases. Germline loops: CDR1 SEHNR, CDR2 FQNEAQ (reference sequence). The CDR3 runs to 14 residues. CDR3 DNA sequence: TGTACCAGTACACAGGGGATGAACGCCTATGGCTACACCTTC. This encodes CTSTQGMNAYGYTF.

This clonotype has just one count. The rearrangement joins TRBV7-8 to TRBJ2-1; 8 bases are a match to TRBD1. Germline CDR1 is SGHVS and CDR2 is FQNEAQ. This CDR3 is 15 amino acids long. After removal of 7 bases from V and 2 bases from J, the junction contained 7 bases not matched to a gene. DNA for the CDR3: TGTGCCAGCATCCTGCGACAGGGGCCCTACAATGAGCAGTTCTTC. Its protein is CASILRQGPYNEQFF.

Remarks on this clonotype: A read error may account for a junction end that differs from germline. The V call is TRBV6-6, the J call TRBJ1-5; 7 positions agree with TRBD1. Per the germline V gene, CDR1 is MNHNY and CDR2 is SVGAGI (reference sequence). The CDR3 is made up of 14 amino acids. The CDR3 here is CASSRGQVYQPQRF. CDR3 nucleotide sequence: TGTGCCAGCAGTAGAGGACAGGTATATCAGCCCCAGCGTTTT.

As for this clonotype: Germline and junction disagree at one end, which may indicate a read error. V and J are TRBV5-1 and TRBJ2-2; D possibly uses TRBD1 or TRBD2 (5 bases each). CDR3 length: 14 amino acids. Germline V gene data show CDR1 as SGHRS and CDR2 as YFSETQ. The CDR3 DNA sequence: TGCGCCAGCAGCTTAAGCCAGGGCCCCGGGGAGATGTTTTTT. Amino acids: CASSLSQGPGEMFF.

As for this clonotype: The junction departs from germline at one end; a sequencing error may be responsible. The gene calls are TRBV7-9 and TRBJ2-7; no firm D call. Germline V gene lookup returns CDR1 SEHNR and CDR2 FQNEAQ (reference sequence). This CDR3 comprises 14 residues. For the CDR3, the DNA is TGTGCCAGCAGCTTATGCGCCGGATCCTACGAGCTGTACTTC. Protein sequence: CASSLCAGSYELYF.

A note on this clonotype: A read error may produce the germline difference seen at one junction end. This sequence joins TRBV11-2 and TRBJ2-5; 8 bases line up with TRBD2. The V gene's germline CDR1 is SGHAT and CDR2 FQNNGV. The CDR3 runs to 14 residues. In DNA, the CDR3 is TGTGTCAGCGGCTTCTACCAAGCGGGAGAGACCCGGTACTTC. Amino acid sequence: CVSGFYQAGETRYF.

At least ten counts were recorded for this clonotype. This sequence joins TRBV7-9 and TRBJ2-7; 9 bases align to TRBD1. CDR3 length: 14 amino acids. V was pared by 3 bases and J by 2 bases, with 2 bases of the junction left unmatched. Germline values: CDR1 SEHNR, CDR2 FQNEAQ (reference sequence). The CDR3 here is CASSLDRGPYEQYF. The DNA for the CDR3 is TGTGCCAGCAGCTTGGACAGGGGACCCTACGAGCAGTACTTC. Drawing the rest from reference TRBV7-9 and TRBJ2-7, the complete variable domain is DTGVSQNPRHKITKRGQNVTFRCDPISEHNRLYWYRQTLGQGPEFLTYFQNEAQLEKSRLLSDRFSAERPKGSFSTLEIQRTEQGDSAMYLCASSLDRGPYEQYFGPGTRLTVT.

CDR3 amino acids: CASSRAPGGIGEYTF. In DNA form, the CDR3 reads TGTGCCAGCAGTCGCGCTCCCGGGGGGATTGGAGAATACACCTTC. This chain connects TRBV28 to TRBJ1-2; tentative D call: TRBD1 (5 bases). This CDR3 has 15 amino acids. Trimming cost V 5 bases and J 11 bases, with 24 bases left between them. Germline CDR1 MDHEN, CDR2 SYDVKM.

The rearrangement links TRBV29-1 to TRBJ2-3; D gene ambiguous. The DNA end lines up better with TRBJ1-5; the J call may be wrong. CDR3 length equals 14 residues. Germline values: CDR1 SQVTM, CDR2 ANQGSEA. The DNA of the CDR3 is TGCAGCGCGGGGTTCGGACGGCGCATAGATACGCAGCATTTT. It encodes CSAGFGRRIDTQHF.

The rearrangement joins TRBV6-5 to TRBJ2-4; 7 bases align to TRBD1. Per the germline V gene, CDR1 is MNHEY and CDR2 is SVGAGI. After removal of 4 bases from V and 2 bases from J, the junction contained 8 bases not matched to a gene. The CDR3 has 16 residues. CDR3 region: CASSSPRQGTKNIQYF. The DNA of the CDR3 is TGTGCCAGCAGTTCCCCCCGACAGGGAACCAAAAACATTCAGTACTTC.

With regard to this clonotype: The conserved phenylalanine or tryptophan is not found at the CDR3 terminus, so this likely reflects a read error. In DNA form, the CDR3 reads TGCGCCAGCAGCCCTGGACAAATTTACACTGAAGCTTTCCTT. This codes for CASSPGQIYTEAFL. The V gene is TRBV5-1, the J gene TRBJ1-1; tentative D call: TRBD1 (5 bases). Per germline, CDR1 SGHRS and CDR2 YFSETQ. CDR3 length: 14 residues. The V end lost 4 bases, the J end lost 3 bases, and 13 bases lay between the germline ends.

This clonotype was detected a few times. A read error is possible here, since a much larger clone lies one base away. This chain connects TRBV10-3 to TRBJ1-4; D uncertain. Germline V lookup: CDR1 ENHRY, CDR2 SYGVKD. CDR3 length: 16 amino acids. The DNA of the CDR3 is TGTGCCATCAGTGAGTCTCTTAGCCGGACTAATGAAAAACCGTTTTTT. Protein product: CAISESLSRTNEKPFF.

Of note for this clonotype: An end of the junction does not agree with germline; a read error may underlie this. The chain is built from TRBV7-9 and TRBJ2-7; D uncertain. From germline, CDR1 is SEHNR and CDR2 FQNEAQ (reference sequence). CDR3 length equals 13 residues. The CDR3 spells CASRLSQPHEQYF. CDR3 nucleotides: TGCGCCAGCAGATTAAGCCAACCCCACGAGCAGTACTTC.